The 5 T cell receptor beta chains presented below share a single source sample, sequenced in a study of blood T cells in healthy people across ages. PCR was performed a second time for about 6 to 12 cycles using a sample-barcoded 5' primer and a J-beta primer mix. MiXCR, applied by TCRdb to the 5' RACE reads, yields one record per CDR3 protein. The sample lists hundreds of thousands of distinct CDR3 sequences, about 55% occurring once. Sequenced sample: blood. The receptors here all came from a man older than 75 in good health.

The chain links TRBV3-1 to TRBJ2-3, with 14 nucleotides matching TRBD2. The CDR3 has 16 amino acids. The J segment lost 4 bases and the V segment lost 4 bases, leaving 4 bases of the junction unmatched. The germline V gene has CDR1 LGHDT and CDR2 YNNKEL (reference sequence). CDR3 protein: CASSLGTSGSPDTQYF. CDR3 nucleotides: TGTGCCAGCAGCCTTGGGACTAGCGGGAGCCCAGATACGCAGTATTTT.

The count of this clonotype is one. A much bigger clone sits one base away, suggesting this may be a read error. The rearrangement links TRBV7-8 to TRBJ2-1; D not resolved. The CDR3 loop spans 13 amino acids. Trimming pared 1 base from V and 10 bases from J, leaving 11 bases between. Germline assignment: CDR1 SGHVS and CDR2 FQNEAQ. CDR3 amino acids: CASSLGRFYEQFF. In nucleotides, the CDR3 is TGTGCCAGCAGCTTAGGACGGTTCTACGAGCAGTTCTTC. Supplemented by reference TRBV7-8 and TRBJ2-1, the full variable domain reads GAGVSQSPRYKVAKRGQDVALRCDPISGHVSLFWYQQALGQGPEFLTYFQNEAQLDKSGLPSDRFFAERPEGSVSTLKIQRTQQEDSAVYLCASSLGRFYEQFFGPGTRLTVL.

This chain uses TRBV2 with TRBJ2-1; 8 bases agree with TRBD1. This CDR3 comprises 15 residues. Germline CDR1 and CDR2: SNHLY and FYNNEI. J gave up 2 bases and V 5 bases, and 5 bases lay outside the gene matches. The CDR3 reads CASSSGQGPYNEQFF. For the CDR3, the DNA is TGTGCCAGCAGTTCTGGACAGGGACCCTACAATGAGCAGTTCTTC. Together with reference TRBV2 and TRBJ2-1, the CDR3 gives the full variable domain: EPEVTQTPSHQVTQMGQEVILRCVPISNHLYFYWYRQILGQKVEFLVSFYNNEISEKSEIFDDQFSVERPDGSNFTLKIRSTKLEDSAMYFCASSSGQGPYNEQFFGPGTRLTVL.

This clonotype was seen only a few times. Here the CDR3 reads CASSKVSPGDSGTDTQYF. CDR3 coding DNA: TGTGCCAGCAGCAAAGTTTCCCCCGGGGACTCAGGCACAGATACGCAGTATTTT. The chain couples TRBV21-1 to TRBJ2-3; the D call of TRBD2 is as the table states it, not checked on the DNA. TRBV21-1 is a documented pseudogene. The CDR3 runs 18 residues.

The chain has TRBV5-6 and TRBJ2-1; D remains unclear. CDR1 and CDR2 from the germline V gene are SGHDT and YYEEEE. Trimming left V 4 bases short and J 6 bases short, with 17 bases between. There are 15 residues in the CDR3. The CDR3 region has the DNA TGTGCCAGCAGCGGGATATATTGGGCCTCCAATGAGCAGTTCTTC. Translation: CASSGIYWASNEQFF.